These T cell receptor beta chains were read from a single sample in a study of radiation and T cells in renal cell carcinoma. The method was immunoSEQ multiplex PCR; TCRdb's version includes in-frame clones alone and lacks a portion of them. The table has tens of thousands of clones, 80% seen once. The sample consisted of blood, taken from a patient whose treatment included radiotherapy and nephrectomy. Every receptor here comes from a woman in her seventies with renal cell carcinoma. Both conserved end residues are part of each CDR3. The D gene is left open where the match is weak. Size values are once, few and many counts, or a class for expanded clones, and some rows have none.

J gene: TRBJ2-1; V gene: TRBV18; clone size: .; D gene: TRBD2; CDR3 DNA: TGTGCCAGCTCACCCTTAGCGACTAGCGGCTCCTACAATGAGCAGTTCTTC; CDR3 protein: CASSPLATSGSYNEQFF
J gene: TRBJ1-2; V gene: TRBV7-2; clone size: .; D gene: .; CDR3 DNA: TGTGCCAGCAGCTTAGCTAGCAGGAGCGCTAACTATGGCTACACCTTC; CDR3 protein: CASSLASRSANYGYTF
J gene: TRBJ2-3; V gene: TRBV6-4; clone size: .; D gene: TRBD2; CDR3 DNA: TGTGCCAGCAGTGCAACGGGAGGAACAGATACGCAGTATTTT; CDR3 protein: CASSATGGTDTQYF
J gene: TRBJ2-1; V gene: TRBV4-1; clone size: .; D gene: .; CDR3 DNA: TGCGCCAGCAGCCAAGTGCCTAGGGGGTTGAGGAATGAGCAGTTCTTC; CDR3 protein: CASSQVPRGLRNEQFF
J gene: TRBJ2-5; V gene: TRBV18; clone size: .; D gene: TRBD1; CDR3 DNA: TGTGCCAGCTCACCGGGACAGCAAGAGACCCAGTACTTC; CDR3 protein: CASSPGQQETQYF
J gene: TRBJ2-3; V gene: TRBV18; clone size: .; D gene: TRBD1; CDR3 DNA: TGTGCCAGCTCACCAGGGACAGGACGCACAGATACGCAGTATTTT; CDR3 protein: CASSPGTGRTDTQYF
J gene: TRBJ2-3; V gene: TRBV5-1; clone size: once; D gene: TRBD2; CDR3 DNA: TGCGCCAGCAGTACTAGCGGGGGGGCCGTCGGCACAGATACGCAGTATTTT; CDR3 protein: CASSTSGGAVGTDTQYF
J gene: TRBJ2-3; V gene: TRBV5-1; clone size: .; D gene: .; CDR3 DNA: TGCGCCAGCAGCGAAGCGAGCCCCACAGATACGCAGTATTTT; CDR3 protein: CASSEASPTDTQYF
J gene: TRBJ2-3; V gene: TRBV11-2; clone size: .; D gene: TRBD2; CDR3 DNA: TGTGCCAGCAGCTTAGATCTCGAGCGGGGGGCAAGAGATACGCAGTATTTT; CDR3 protein: CASSLDLERGARDTQYF
J gene: TRBJ2-7; V gene: TRBV27; clone size: .; D gene: .; CDR3 DNA: TGTGCCAGCAGTTTTCAGGGGGGCTCCTACGAGCAGTACTTC; CDR3 protein: CASSFQGGSYEQYF
J gene: TRBJ1-5; V gene: TRBV5-1; clone size: .; D gene: .; CDR3 DNA: TGCGCCAGCAGCGCGGGACCGAACAATCAGCCCCAGCATTTT; CDR3 protein: CASSAGPNNQPQHF
J gene: TRBJ2-3; V gene: TRBV5-5; clone size: .; D gene: TRBD2; CDR3 DNA: TGTGCCAGCAGCTTTCAGCGGGAGGTAGATACGCAGTATTTT; CDR3 protein: CASSFQREVDTQYF
J gene: TRBJ2-7; V gene: TRBV6-5; clone size: once; D gene: TRBD1; CDR3 DNA: TGTGCCAGCAGTCACGACAGGGGAAGCTCCTACGAGCAGTACTTC; CDR3 protein: CASSHDRGSSYEQYF
J gene: TRBJ2-4; V gene: TRBV6-5; clone size: once; D gene: .; CDR3 DNA: TGTGCCAGCAGCCTTGGACAGAAAAACATTCAGTACTTC; CDR3 protein: CASSLGQKNIQYF
J gene: TRBJ2-5; V gene: TRBV4-1; clone size: .; D gene: TRBD1; CDR3 DNA: TGCGCCAGCAGCCAAGGACGGACAGGGAATTCGGAGACCCAGTACTTC; CDR3 protein: CASSQGRTGNSETQYF
J gene: TRBJ2-2; V gene: TRBV7-3; clone size: .; D gene: .; CDR3 DNA: TGTGCCAGCAGCTTAAATGCGGCCGGGGAGCTGTTTTTT; CDR3 protein: CASSLNAAGELFF
J gene: TRBJ2-2; V gene: TRBV5-1; clone size: .; D gene: TRBD2; CDR3 DNA: TGCGCCAGCAGCGGCGGACCGGGAGGCACGGGGGAGCTGTTTTTT; CDR3 protein: CASSGGPGGTGELFF
J gene: TRBJ2-7; V gene: TRBV5-1; clone size: .; D gene: TRBD1; CDR3 DNA: TGCGCCAGCAGCCTAGGGACAGGGGGCCCCTACGAGCAGTACTTC; CDR3 protein: CASSLGTGGPYEQYF
J gene: TRBJ2-5; V gene: TRBV2; clone size: .; D gene: TRBD2; CDR3 DNA: TGTGCCAGCAGTGCAAGCGGGACTAGGAAGAACTTC; CDR3 protein: CASSASGTRKNF
J gene: TRBJ2-7; V gene: TRBV7-9; clone size: .; D gene: TRBD2; CDR3 DNA: TGTGCCAGCAGCCCCACGATATTGGGTAGCGGGAGGGGGGGCTACGAGCAGTACTTC; CDR3 protein: CASSPTILGSGRGGYEQYF
J gene: TRBJ2-7; V gene: TRBV18; clone size: .; D gene: .; CDR3 DNA: TGTGCCAGCTCACGCAACAGGGCCGGAGGGGGGGACGAGCAGTACTTC; CDR3 protein: CASSRNRAGGGDEQYF
J gene: TRBJ1-6; V gene: TRBV27; clone size: .; D gene: .; CDR3 DNA: TGTGCCAGCAGGCGGGGGTGGGTTTCACCCCTCCACTTT; CDR3 protein: CASRRGWVSPLHF
J gene: TRBJ2-4; V gene: TRBV7-9; clone size: .; D gene: TRBD2; CDR3 DNA: TGTGCCAGCAGCTTGGGACTAGCGGGAGCCAAAAACATTCAGTACTTC; CDR3 protein: CASSLGLAGAKNIQYF
J gene: TRBJ2-7; V gene: TRBV7-2; clone size: .; D gene: .; CDR3 DNA: TGTGCCAGCAGCAGAGGCCCTATCTCAGGGTACGAGCAGTACTTC; CDR3 protein: CASSRGPISGYEQYF
J gene: TRBJ2-3; V gene: TRBV19; clone size: .; D gene: .; CDR3 DNA: TGTGCCAGTAGTATGGGGCTAAGCACAGATACGCAGTATTTT; CDR3 protein: CASSMGLSTDTQYF
J gene: TRBJ2-3; V gene: TRBV7-2; clone size: .; D gene: TRBD1; CDR3 DNA: TGTGCCAGCAGCTTAACAGGGGGCAGAGGAACAGATACGCAGTATTTT; CDR3 protein: CASSLTGGRGTDTQYF
J gene: TRBJ2-1; V gene: TRBV29-1; clone size: .; D gene: TRBD2; CDR3 DNA: TGCAGCGGCGGGACTAGCGGGCTTTCCTACAATGAGCAGTTCTTC; CDR3 protein: CSGGTSGLSYNEQFF
J gene: TRBJ2-3; V gene: TRBV19; clone size: .; D gene: .; CDR3 DNA: TGTGCCAGTAGTACTGGAGCGGGTGGCGATACGCAGTATTTT; CDR3 protein: CASSTGAGGDTQYF
J gene: TRBJ2-7; V gene: TRBV11-3; clone size: .; D gene: .; CDR3 DNA: TGTGCCAGCAGCTTAGTGGCAGGCGAGCAGTACTTC; CDR3 protein: CASSLVAGEQYF
J gene: TRBJ1-1; V gene: TRBV5-5; clone size: .; D gene: .; CDR3 DNA: TGTGCCAGCAGCTACAACAGGGTGAACACTGAAGCTTTCTTT; CDR3 protein: CASSYNRVNTEAFF
J gene: TRBJ1-2; V gene: TRBV9; clone size: once; D gene: TRBD1; CDR3 DNA: TGTGCCAGCAGCGTAGGGACAGGGCTTAACTATGGCTACACCTTC; CDR3 protein: CASSVGTGLNYGYTF
J gene: TRBJ2-2; V gene: TRBV10-3; clone size: .; D gene: .; CDR3 DNA: TGTGCCATCAGTGAGTCCCACACCGGGGAGCTGTTTTTT; CDR3 protein: CAISESHTGELFF
J gene: TRBJ2-7; V gene: TRBV27; clone size: .; D gene: .; CDR3 DNA: TGTGCCAGCAGTTTATCAGGTCACTCCTACGAGCAGTACTTC; CDR3 protein: CASSLSGHSYEQYF
J gene: TRBJ2-7; V gene: TRBV18; clone size: .; D gene: .; CDR3 DNA: TGTGCCAGCTCCACGGCGGAGGGGGGATACGAGCAGTACTTC; CDR3 protein: CASSTAEGGYEQYF
J gene: TRBJ2-7; V gene: TRBV2; clone size: .; D gene: .; CDR3 DNA: TGTGCCAGCACCCCAGGCTACGAGCAGTACTTC; CDR3 protein: CASTPGYEQYF
J gene: TRBJ2-3; V gene: TRBV5-1; clone size: .; D gene: TRBD1; CDR3 DNA: TGCGCCAGCAGCGCCGGGACAGGGACAGATACGCAGTATTTT; CDR3 protein: CASSAGTGTDTQYF
J gene: TRBJ1-2; V gene: TRBV5-1; clone size: .; D gene: TRBD1; CDR3 DNA: TGCGCCAGCAGCGTAGAACAGGGGATCTATGGCTACACCTTC; CDR3 protein: CASSVEQGIYGYTF
J gene: TRBJ1-1; V gene: TRBV7-3; clone size: .; D gene: .; CDR3 DNA: TGTGCCAGCAGCTTAGGTCGGAATACTGAAGCTTTCTTT; CDR3 protein: CASSLGRNTEAFF
J gene: TRBJ2-5; V gene: TRBV5-6; clone size: once; D gene: .; CDR3 DNA: TGTGCCAGCAGCTTGGTACAGGGAGAGACCCAGTACTTC; CDR3 protein: CASSLVQGETQYF
J gene: TRBJ2-3; V gene: TRBV19; clone size: .; D gene: .; CDR3 DNA: TGTGCCAGTAGTCTCCGGGCCCTCACAGATACGCAGTATTTT; CDR3 protein: CASSLRALTDTQYF
J gene: TRBJ1-2; V gene: TRBV4-1; clone size: .; D gene: .; CDR3 DNA: TGCGCCAGCAGCCAAGATGACTTAAAGACCTATGGCTACACCTTC; CDR3 protein: CASSQDDLKTYGYTF
J gene: TRBJ1-4; V gene: TRBV30; clone size: .; D gene: .; CDR3 DNA: TGTGCCTGGAGCGCTCCCAGGGGAACTAATGAAAAACTGTTTTTT; CDR3 protein: CAWSAPRGTNEKLFF
J gene: TRBJ2-1; V gene: TRBV19; clone size: .; D gene: TRBD1; CDR3 DNA: TGTGCCAGTACCCCACAGGGGGCGACCTACAATGAGCAGTTCTTC; CDR3 protein: CASTPQGATYNEQFF
J gene: TRBJ2-7; V gene: TRBV5-1; clone size: .; D gene: TRBD1; CDR3 DNA: TGCGCCAGCGCACAGGGGTCGGCCTACGAGCAGTACTTC; CDR3 protein: CASAQGSAYEQYF
J gene: TRBJ2-3; V gene: TRBV5-6; clone size: .; D gene: .; CDR3 DNA: TGTGCCAGCAGCCCCGCGGGGACTTTAAAGACAGATACGCAGTATTTT; CDR3 protein: CASSPAGTLKTDTQYF
J gene: TRBJ2-3; V gene: TRBV6-5; clone size: .; D gene: .; CDR3 DNA: TGTGCCAGCAGTTACGCAGGGGCTATTAGCACAGATACGCAGTATTTT; CDR3 protein: CASSYAGAISTDTQYF
J gene: TRBJ1-3; V gene: TRBV4-1; clone size: .; D gene: TRBD1; CDR3 DNA: TGCGCCAGCAGCCGGAACACAGGGGGCACTGGAAACACCATATATTTT; CDR3 protein: CASSRNTGGTGNTIYF
J gene: TRBJ2-7; V gene: TRBV28; clone size: .; D gene: TRBD2; CDR3 DNA: TGTGCCAGCAGTTTATCGGGACTAGCGGGAGATCGAGAGCAGTACTTC; CDR3 protein: CASSLSGLAGDREQYF
J gene: TRBJ2-7; V gene: TRBV5-6; clone size: .; D gene: TRBD1; CDR3 DNA: TGTGCCAGCAGCTTTCCCACCACAGGGGTACTGTACTTC; CDR3 protein: CASSFPTTGVLYF
J gene: TRBJ2-1; V gene: TRBV28; clone size: .; D gene: .; CDR3 DNA: TGTGCCAGCAGTTTTTCCCAGACTGGATACAATGAGCAGTTCTTC; CDR3 protein: CASSFSQTGYNEQFF
J gene: TRBJ2-3; V gene: TRBV7-3; clone size: .; D gene: .; CDR3 DNA: TGTGCCAGCAGCAGGAATGAGGGAGATACGCAGTATTTT; CDR3 protein: CASSRNEGDTQYF
J gene: TRBJ1-1; V gene: TRBV7-9; clone size: .; D gene: .; CDR3 DNA: TGTGCCAGCAGCCCCCCCTTGAACACTGAAGCTTTCTTT; CDR3 protein: CASSPPLNTEAFF
J gene: TRBJ2-2; V gene: TRBV7-2; clone size: few; D gene: TRBD1; CDR3 DNA: TGTGCCAGCAGCCACCGGGACAGGGGGAACACCGGGGAGCTGTTTTTT; CDR3 protein: CASSHRDRGNTGELFF
J gene: TRBJ2-1; V gene: TRBV9; clone size: .; D gene: TRBD2; CDR3 DNA: TGTGCCAGCAGCGGAGAGGTCGGGACTAGCGGTTACAATGAGCAGTTCTTC; CDR3 protein: CASSGEVGTSGYNEQFF
J gene: TRBJ2-5; V gene: TRBV7-9; clone size: .; D gene: TRBD2; CDR3 DNA: TGTGCCAGCTGGAAGGGACTAGCGGGGGAGACCCAGTACTTC; CDR3 protein: CASWKGLAGETQYF
J gene: TRBJ1-1; V gene: TRBV7-2; clone size: .; D gene: .; CDR3 DNA: TGTGCCAGCAGCTTCCGCCGGGACACTGAAGCTTTCTTT; CDR3 protein: CASSFRRDTEAFF
J gene: TRBJ2-7; V gene: TRBV5-1; clone size: .; D gene: TRBD1; CDR3 DNA: TGCGCCAGCAGCTTTGGAAACCAGGGGGCCTGGAACGAGCAGTACTTC; CDR3 protein: CASSFGNQGAWNEQYF